Below, 8 T cell receptor beta chains from the same sample are listed, as sequenced in a study of shared clonotypes between healthy human individuals. Libraries were prepared by immunoSEQ multiplex PCR; TCRdb keeps only in-frame clonotypes and omits some of them. The table includes around 600,000 clones, approximately 95% detected once. The naive CD8 fraction comprised CD45RO-negative cells positively selected for CCR7 and excluded terminally differentiated effector memory CD45RA+ cells. The sample comprised naive CD8+ T cells sorted from blood. The receptors were sampled from a young woman in good health.

CDR3 sequence (DNA): TGTGCCAGCAGCCCCACAGGTTTAACCACAGATACGCAGTATTTT. This encodes CASSPTGLTTDTQYF. V and J are TRBV7-9 and TRBJ2-3; D possibly corresponds to TRBD1 (5 bases). V was shortened by 5 bases and J by 2 bases, with 14 bases between the two germline ends. CDR3 length: 15 amino acids. The germline V gene encodes CDR1 SEHNR and CDR2 FQNEAQ (reference sequence).

The genes are TRBV27 and TRBJ2-5; D is perhaps TRBD1 (5 bases). The J call may be incorrect, as the DNA end agrees better with TRBJ2-7. The CDR3 loop spans 14 amino acids. Germline CDR1 reads MNHEY; CDR2 reads SMNVEV (reference sequence). Here the CDR3 reads CASRLLGAINEQYF. DNA of the CDR3: TGTGCCAGCAGACTCCTTGGGGCGATTAACGAGCAGTACTTC.

The chain employs TRBV2 and TRBJ1-6, with TRBD1 matching over 7 bases. Losses at the gene ends were 5 bases for V and 9 bases for J; bases not matched to a gene: 7. This CDR3 spans 14 amino acids. The germline gives CDR1 SNHLY, CDR2 FYNNEI. The CDR3 DNA is TGTGCCAGCAGTCTGACAGGGAATGGTTCACCCCTCCACTTT. As protein: CASSLTGNGSPLHF.

The chain is built from TRBV25-1 and TRBJ2-5; 7 bases are a match to TRBD2. With 7 bases clipped from V and 5 bases from J, the junction kept 10 bases outside the gene matches. The CDR3 sequence is 14 residues long. CDR1 MGHDK and CDR2 SYGVNS come from the germline V gene. DNA for the CDR3: TGTGCCAGCAAGGAGGGAGGGAGTTTGGAGACCCAGTACTTC. It codes for CASKEGGSLETQYF.

This rearrangement joins TRBV27 to TRBJ2-1; TRBD2 matches at 10 bases. Trimming cost V 4 bases and J 6 bases; bases outside gene matches: 3. The CDR3 runs 14 residues. CDR1 is MNHEY and CDR2 is SMNVEV in the germline V gene (reference sequence). CDR3 in amino acids: CASSSGLAANEQFF. As DNA, the CDR3 is TGTGCCAGCAGTTCTGGACTAGCGGCCAATGAGCAGTTCTTC.

The chain carries TRBV6-5 and TRBJ2-5, with TRBD2 identical over 7 bases. The CDR3 is made up of 15 amino acids. V was pared by 2 bases and J by 1 base, with 4 bases of the junction left unmatched. Germline-derived CDR1 and CDR2 are MNHEY and SVGAGI. The CDR3 sequence: CASSYDGGSQETQYF. DNA of the CDR3: TGTGCCAGCAGTTACGACGGCGGGAGCCAAGAGACCCAGTACTTC.

The rearrangement links TRBV27 to TRBJ2-5, with D uncertain. Between the trimmed V and J ends, which lost 6 bases and 5 bases, there was a span of 10 bases. The CDR3 length is 12 residues. The germline V gene has CDR1 MNHEY and CDR2 SMNVEV (reference sequence). The CDR3 region is CASSQMGETQYF. The CDR3 DNA reads TGTGCCAGCAGCCAAATGGGGGAGACCCAGTACTTC.

The chain joins TRBV2 to TRBJ2-5, with 7 bases fitting TRBD2. With V trimmed by 3 bases and J by 4 bases, 8 bases remained unmatched. This CDR3 spans 15 amino acids. Per the germline V gene, CDR1 is SNHLY and CDR2 is FYNNEI. This CDR3 reads CASSDGTLAVETQYF. In DNA form, the CDR3 reads TGTGCCAGCAGTGATGGTACGCTAGCGGTAGAGACCCAGTACTTC. Drawing the rest from reference TRBV2 and TRBJ2-5, the complete variable domain is EPEVTQTPSHQVTQMGQEVILRCVPISNHLYFYWYRQILGQKVEFLVSFYNNEISEKSEIFDDQFSVERPDGSNFTLKIRSTKLEDSAMYFCASSDGTLAVETQYFGPGTRLLVL.